This TCR beta chain emerged from a study of cytotoxic CD8 clonotypes in ibrutinib-treated CLL. Assay: immunoSEQ multiplex PCR; the TCRdb copy retains only in-frame clones and omits some. The sample consists of some 350,000 clones, roughly 67% of them appearing once. The CDR3 totals 13 residues. Trimming took 2 bases from V and 2 from J, leaving 5 bases between them. In germline, CDR1 is KGHSH, CDR2 LQKENI. The chain recombines TRBV18 with TRBJ2-3; unclear D gene. Sequences were derived from PBMCs, sampled after 36 months of ibrutinib treatment. This receptor was taken from a human donor with chronic lymphocytic leukemia. CDR3 region: CASSPGFTDTQYF. The CDR3, as DNA: TGTGCCAGCTCACCAGGGTTCACAGATACGCAGTATTTT. The variable domain in full, with the rest retrieved from reference TRBV18 and TRBJ2-3, is NAGVMQNPRHLVRRRGQEARLRCSPMKGHSHVYWYRQLPEEGLKFMVYLQKENIIDESGMPKERFSAEFPKEGPSILRIQQVVRGDSAAYFCASSPGFTDTQYFGPGTRLTVL.